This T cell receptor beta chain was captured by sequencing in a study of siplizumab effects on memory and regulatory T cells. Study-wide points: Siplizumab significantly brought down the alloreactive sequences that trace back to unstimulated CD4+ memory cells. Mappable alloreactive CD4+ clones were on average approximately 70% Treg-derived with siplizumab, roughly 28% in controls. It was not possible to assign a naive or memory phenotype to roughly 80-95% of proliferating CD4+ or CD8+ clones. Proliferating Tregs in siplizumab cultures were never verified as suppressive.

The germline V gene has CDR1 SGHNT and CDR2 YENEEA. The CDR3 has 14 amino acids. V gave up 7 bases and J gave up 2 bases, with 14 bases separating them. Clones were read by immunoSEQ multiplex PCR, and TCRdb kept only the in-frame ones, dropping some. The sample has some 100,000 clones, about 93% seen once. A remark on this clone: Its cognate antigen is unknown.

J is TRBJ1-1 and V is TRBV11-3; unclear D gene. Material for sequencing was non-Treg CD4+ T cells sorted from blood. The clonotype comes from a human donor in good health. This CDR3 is CASTFGGSNTEAFF. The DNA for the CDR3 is TGTGCCAGCACCTTTGGAGGGTCAAACACTGAAGCTTTCTTT.